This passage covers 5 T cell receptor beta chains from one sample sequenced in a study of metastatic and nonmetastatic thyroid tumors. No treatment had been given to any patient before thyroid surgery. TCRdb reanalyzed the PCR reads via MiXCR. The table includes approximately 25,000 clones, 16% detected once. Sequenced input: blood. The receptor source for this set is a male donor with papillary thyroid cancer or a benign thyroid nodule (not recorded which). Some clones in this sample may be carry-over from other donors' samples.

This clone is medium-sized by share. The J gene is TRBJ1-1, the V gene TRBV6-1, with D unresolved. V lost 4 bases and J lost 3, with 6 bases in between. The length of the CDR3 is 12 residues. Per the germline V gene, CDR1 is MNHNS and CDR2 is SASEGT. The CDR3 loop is CASSAAYTEAFF. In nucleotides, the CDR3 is TGTGCCAGCAGTGCAGCCTACACTGAAGCTTTCTTT.

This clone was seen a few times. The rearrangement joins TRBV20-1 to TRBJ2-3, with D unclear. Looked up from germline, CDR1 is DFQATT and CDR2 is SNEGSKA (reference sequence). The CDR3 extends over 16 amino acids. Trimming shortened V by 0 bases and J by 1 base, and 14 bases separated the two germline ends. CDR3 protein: CSARDGQLLRTDTQYF. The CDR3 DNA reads TGCAGTGCTAGAGACGGTCAGCTGCTTCGCACAGATACGCAGTATTTT.

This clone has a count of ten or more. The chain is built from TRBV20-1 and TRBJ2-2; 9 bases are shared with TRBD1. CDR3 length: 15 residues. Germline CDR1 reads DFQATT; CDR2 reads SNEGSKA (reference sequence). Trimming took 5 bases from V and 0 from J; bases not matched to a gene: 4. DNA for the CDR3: TGCAGTGCTGCCCGACAGGGGGCGAACACCGGGGAGCTGTTTTTT. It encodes CSAARQGANTGELFF.

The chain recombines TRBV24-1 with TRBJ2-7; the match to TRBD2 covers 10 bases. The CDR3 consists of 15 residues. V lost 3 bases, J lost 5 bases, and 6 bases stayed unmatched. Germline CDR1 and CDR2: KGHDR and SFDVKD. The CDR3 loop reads CATSDHLAGEDEQYF. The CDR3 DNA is TGTGCCACCAGTGATCACCTAGCGGGAGAGGACGAGCAGTACTTC.

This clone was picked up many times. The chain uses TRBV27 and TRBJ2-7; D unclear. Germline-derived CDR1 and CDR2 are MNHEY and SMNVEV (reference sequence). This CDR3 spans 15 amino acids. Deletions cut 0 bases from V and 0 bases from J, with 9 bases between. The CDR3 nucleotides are TGTGCCAGCAGTTTATCGTACAGTCTCTCCTACGAGCAGTACTTC. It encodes CASSLSYSLSYEQYF.